One sample yielded the 7 T cell receptor beta chains listed below, sequenced in a study of CD8+CD57+ T cells in acquired aplastic anemia. Those patients picked for sequencing had displayed CD8+CD57+ cell expansion on flow cytometry. Genomic DNA, serving as template, underwent TCR beta VDJ and CDR3 profiling. TCRdb reprocessed the reads via MiXCR and lists one record per CDR3 protein. The table lists hundreds of thousands of distinct CDR3 sequences, approximately 58% of them singletons, with approximately 1.2% in the top ten. The sequenced sample was sorted CD4+, CD8+, or CD8+CD57+ T cells (not recorded which) from PBMCs. These receptors were taken from a human donor with aplastic anemia.

The sample holds many counts of this clonotype. The chain recombines TRBV6-5 with TRBJ2-3; D perhaps matches TRBD1 (6 bases). The V gene's germline CDR1 is MNHEY and CDR2 SVGAGI. The V gene lost 0 bases and the J gene lost 6 bases, with 13 bases spanning the gap. The length of the CDR3 is 15 residues. This chain's CDR3 is CASSYSLRGTDTQYF. The CDR3 DNA sequence: TGTGCCAGCAGTTACTCGCTAAGGGGGACGGATACGCAGTATTTT.

This chain joins TRBV12-3 or TRBV12-4 and TRBJ2-5; 7 positions match TRBD1. V shed 2 bases, J shed 2 bases, and the junction held 5 bases outside the gene matches. This CDR3 comprises 15 residues. The CDR3 DNA reads as TGTGCCAGCAGTTTACGGGGACAGAGGCAAGAGACCCAGTACTTC. Amino acids: CASSLRGQRQETQYF.

The chain uses TRBV7-6 and TRBJ2-2; D may be TRBD1 or TRBD2 (5 bases each). The CDR3 loop spans 16 amino acids. Trimming removed 7 bases at V and 5 bases at J, with 20 bases between. Per the germline V gene, CDR1 is SGHVS and CDR2 is FNYEAQ. The CDR3 bases are TGTGCCAGCACCGACAGCGGCCTCAGAACGACCGGGGAGCTGTTTTTT. Translating it yields CASTDSGLRTTGELFF.

The chain uses TRBV7-2 and TRBJ2-2; 8 nucleotides agree with TRBD1. Germline-derived CDR1 and CDR2 are SGHTA and FQGNSA. V gave up 6 bases and J gave up 3 bases; unmatched junction bases: 6. This CDR3 has 15 amino acids. This CDR3 reads CASRYDRGDTGELFF. The DNA of the CDR3 is TGTGCCAGCAGATACGACAGGGGTGACACCGGGGAGCTGTTTTTT.

This clonotype was counted at least ten times. V usage is TRBV12-3 or TRBV12-4 and J usage is TRBJ1-2; D uncertain. The V end was cut by 1 base, the J end by 4 bases, with 10 bases between. The CDR3 sequence is 14 residues long. The CDR3, as DNA: TGTGCCAGCAGTTTAGAGGGAAAAGGCTATGGCTACACCTTC. Encoded protein: CASSLEGKGYGYTF.

The chain employs TRBV2 and TRBJ2-7, with 8 bases fitting TRBD1. The CDR3 loop spans 13 amino acids. From germline, CDR1 is SNHLY and CDR2 FYNNEI. V gave up 3 bases and J gave up 4 bases; unmatched junction bases: 2. The CDR3 DNA is TGTGCCAGCAGTGAGGACAGGGATTACGAGCAGTACTTC. Protein sequence: CASSEDRDYEQYF.

The gene calls are TRBV3-1 and TRBJ1-2; no reliable D call. CDR3 length equals 12 residues. The germline gives CDR1 LGHDT, CDR2 YNNKEL (reference sequence). V was cut by 4 bases and J by 8 bases, with 11 bases left in between. The CDR3 DNA reads as TGTGCCAGCAGCCCCCGTCCCGGCGGCTACACCTTC. Protein sequence: CASSPRPGGYTF.